These 14 T cell receptor beta chains were sequenced from one sample in a study of monozygotic twins with inflammatory bowel disease. TCRdb reprocessed the 5' RACE reads and keeps a single row for each CDR3 protein, giving no DNA. This sample's table reports just over 300,000 distinct CDR3 sequences. Sequencing used blood. The receptors derive from a human donor with ulcerative colitis or Crohn's disease, or a healthy co-twin of an affected twin (not recorded which).

The chain uses TRBV9 and TRBJ2-1. Germline V gene lookup returns CDR1 SGDLS and CDR2 YYNGEE. CDR3 length: 15 residues. CDR3 sequence reads: CASSVVPSSYNEQFF.

This chain links TRBV28 with TRBJ2-7; TCRdb designates TRBD1, a call that cannot be tested without DNA. The germline V gene encodes CDR1 MDHEN and CDR2 SYDVKM. The CDR3 has 14 residues. CDR3 loop: CASSFRGGGYEQYF.

The chain employs TRBV6-2 or TRBV6-3 and TRBJ2-1. This CDR3 region has 11 residues. Germline lookup yields CDR1 MNHEY and CDR2 SVGEGT. The chain's CDR3 is CASSSIIEQFF.

The chain carries TRBV6-2 or TRBV6-3 and TRBJ2-7; TCRdb lists TRBD2, though no DNA is available to test this call. The CDR3 contains 14 residues. From germline, CDR1 is MNHEY and CDR2 SVGEGT. CDR3 region: CAAGRRLAVYEQYF.

The chain couples TRBV10-2 to TRBJ2-1. The CDR3 is made up of 14 amino acids. Germline-derived CDR1 and CDR2 are WSHSY and SAAADI. The CDR3 loop reads CASRGWLAYNEQFF.

This chain uses TRBV4-3 with TRBJ1-4. Germline loops: CDR1 LGHNA, CDR2 YSLEER. This CDR3 has 14 amino acids. The CDR3 reads CASSQGQGSEKLFF.

The genes are TRBV6-5 and TRBJ2-5; TCRdb outputs TRBD2, but without DNA this stays unchecked. This CDR3 comprises 13 residues. The germline gives CDR1 MNHEY, CDR2 SVGAGI. The CDR3 spells CASSWEREETQYF.

V is TRBV18 and J is TRBJ1-1; the D call of TRBD1 rests on TCRdb alone, since no DNA is present to check it. The CDR3 length is 15 residues. Per the germline V gene, CDR1 is KGHSH and CDR2 is LQKENI. The CDR3 here is CASSPQTGANTEAFF.

The genes are TRBV27 and TRBJ2-7; the TCRdb call, TRBD1, lacks DNA for checking. The CDR3 has 14 amino acids. CDR1 MNHEY and CDR2 SMNVEV come from the germline V gene (reference sequence). The CDR3 sequence: CASSFQGATYEQYF.

The chain joins TRBV6-5 to TRBJ1-1; the TCRdb D gene call, TRBD1, has no DNA to confirm it. CDR1 and CDR2 (germline): MNHEY, SVGAGI. CDR3 length equals 13 residues. Here the CDR3 reads CASRTTGLIEAFF.

The V and J genes are TRBV4-3 and TRBJ2-5; TCRdb's assignment of TRBD2 cannot be checked, as there is no DNA. Germline CDR1 reads LGHNA; CDR2 reads YSLEER. The CDR3 length is 19 residues. The CDR3 loop reads CASSPRISGGSPGFETQYF.

This chain uses TRBV15 with TRBJ2-3; TCRdb gives TRBD1 as the D gene, but with no DNA this cannot be confirmed. The CDR3 spans 18 residues. Germline V gene sequence: CDR1 LNHNV, CDR2 YYDKDF (reference sequence). The CDR3 sequence is CATSRGALRDTTADTQYF.

The genes are TRBV27 and TRBJ1-2; TCRdb returns TRBD1, unconfirmable since there is no DNA. Per the germline V gene, CDR1 is MNHEY and CDR2 is SMNVEV (reference sequence). This CDR3 region has 15 residues. The CDR3 here is CASSSGPVMYSGYTF.

The chain has TRBV7-2 and TRBJ2-3; TCRdb lists TRBD2, though no DNA is available to test this call. The CDR3 has 15 amino acids. Germline CDR1 reads SGHTA; CDR2 reads FQGNSA. CDR3 protein: CASSWSGGNTDTQYF.